The T cell receptor beta chain under discussion was sequenced for a study of T cell changes during pregnancy in multiple sclerosis. The V segment lost 4 bases and the J segment 4 bases; nucleotides outside the gene matches: 1. The CDR3 is 15 residues long. Germline CDR1 and CDR2: SGHVS and FNYEAQ. Libraries were prepared by immunoSEQ multiplex PCR; TCRdb keeps only in-frame clonotypes and omits some of them. The repertoire has tens of thousands of clones, around 93% of them found once; the top ten carry about 3.8%. The receptor comes from a female donor in good health, enrolled as a control in a pregnancy study. This chain connects TRBV7-6 to TRBJ2-5; TRBD2 matches 15 bases. This specimen consisted of peripheral blood, obtained after pregnancy. In nucleotides, the CDR3 is TGTGCCAGCAGCTCGGGACTAGCGGGGGGAGAGACCCAGTACTTC. This gives the protein CASSSGLAGGETQYF.